The entry below describes one T cell receptor (beta chain). This sample was included in a study of blood T cell repertoires in COVID-19. As for the study in general: Samples taken during acute and convalescent COVID-19 were collected in the United States, Italy and Spain. T cells, B-cell-depleted T cells, or PBMCs supplied cDNA or gDNA.

The CDR3 consists of 17 residues. V dropped 3 bases and J dropped 6; count of bases not matched to a gene: 13. Germline CDR1 reads LNHDA; CDR2 reads SQIVND (reference sequence). Each participant's cohort was designated according to participant-reported clinical history. The assay was immunoSEQ multiplex PCR, and TCRdb's table has in-frame clones only and misses some. The top ten clones hold approximately 3% of a sample with about 190,000 clones, approximately 84% of them seen once. The receptor was derived from a woman aged 25-40 years who had recovered from COVID-19. Source material: PBMCs or T cells enriched from blood (not recorded which). This chain links TRBV19 with TRBJ2-2; 7 bases line up with TRBD2. Written as DNA, the CDR3 is TGTGCCAGTAGTATGACCGGGGAGGGGATGGGTCCCGGGGAGCTGTTTTTT. Protein: CASSMTGEGMGPGELFF.